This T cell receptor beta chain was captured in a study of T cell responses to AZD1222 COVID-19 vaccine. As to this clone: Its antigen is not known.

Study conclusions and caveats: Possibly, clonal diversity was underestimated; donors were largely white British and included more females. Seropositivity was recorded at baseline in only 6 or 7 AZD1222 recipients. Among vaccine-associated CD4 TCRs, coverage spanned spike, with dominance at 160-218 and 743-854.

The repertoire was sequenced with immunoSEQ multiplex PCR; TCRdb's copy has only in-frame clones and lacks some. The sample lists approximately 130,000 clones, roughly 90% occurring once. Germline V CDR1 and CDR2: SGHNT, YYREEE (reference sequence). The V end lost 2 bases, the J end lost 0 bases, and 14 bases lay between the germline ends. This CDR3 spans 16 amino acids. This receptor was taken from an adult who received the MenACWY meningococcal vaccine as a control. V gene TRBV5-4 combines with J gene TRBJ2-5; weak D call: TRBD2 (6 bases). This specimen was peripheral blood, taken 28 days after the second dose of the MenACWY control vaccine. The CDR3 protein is CASSFGGAQYQETQYF. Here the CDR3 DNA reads TGTGCCAGCAGCTTCGGAGGGGCGCAGTACCAAGAGACCCAGTACTTC.